The present T cell receptor beta chain was sequenced within a study of immune characterization of retroperitoneal liposarcoma. Germline CDR1 is MNHEY and CDR2 is SMNVEV (reference sequence). This CDR3 region has 12 residues. Trimming removed 5 bases from V and 8 bases from J, with 11 bases in between. At least ten counts were recorded for this clonotype. TCRdb re-analysed the PCR reads in MiXCR, keeping a single row per CDR3 protein. The data show approximately 11,000 distinct CDR3 sequences, with about a quarter seen just once and approximately 10% held by the top ten. The sequence came from a female donor with retroperitoneal liposarcoma. The chain joins TRBV27 to TRBJ2-3; unclear D gene. Source material: tumor tissue. The CDR3 DNA reads as TGTGCCAGCAGTCCCTCTGGGGTTACGCAGTATTTT. Translation gives CASSPSGVTQYF.